The 27 T cell receptor beta chains given below trace back to one sample, sequenced in a study of Ad26.COV2.S vaccination and SARS-CoV-2 variants. Stated treatment: 15 to 20 received Ad26.COV2.S at low or high dose, single or two shots; about 5 received placebo; per-sample allocation not given. Sampling was performed 63 days after the first vaccine or placebo injection. Data came from immunoSEQ multiplex PCR; TCRdb stores just in-frame clones and leaves some out. The sample lists 300,000 to 400,000 clones, roughly 90% occurring once. The material sequenced was peripheral blood, taken in a trial of Ad26.COV2.S vaccine versus placebo. The source of these receptors is a person aged 18-65 years who received the Ad26.COV2.S COVID-19 vaccine or a placebo.

V gene TRBV6-2 or TRBV6-3 combines with J gene TRBJ1-3; D is unclear. The germline CDR1 and CDR2 sequences are MNHEY and SVGEGT. The germline V and J ends were trimmed by 2 bases and 0 bases, with 8 bases remaining between them. The CDR3 covers 15 residues. CDR3 sequence reads: CASSYLVSSGNTIYF. The CDR3 DNA is TGTGCCAGCAGTTACCTGGTTAGCTCTGGAAACACCATATATTTT.

This chain connects TRBV7-9 to TRBJ2-3; TRBD2 agrees at 12 bases. V was pared by 5 bases and J by 9 bases, with 12 bases of the junction left unmatched. Germline loops: CDR1 SEHNR, CDR2 FQNEAQ (reference sequence). The CDR3 spans 16 residues. CDR3: CASSQTLAGGAGTQYF. In DNA, the CDR3 is TGTGCCAGCAGCCAAACACTAGCGGGAGGCGCGGGGACGCAGTATTTT.

The table lists this clone with a few counts. The chain links TRBV19 to TRBJ2-5; D might be TRBD1 (6 bases). The V and J ends lost 5 bases and 1 base respectively, with 17 bases between them. In germline, CDR1 is LNHDA, CDR2 SQIVND (reference sequence). The CDR3 is 16 residues long. The CDR3 protein is CASSLTSGAFQETQYF. CDR3 bases: TGTGCCAGTAGTTTGACTTCAGGGGCCTTCCAAGAGACCCAGTACTTC.

J is TRBJ1-1 and V is TRBV11-2; 9 bases match TRBD1. V lost 5 bases, J lost 0 bases, and 1 base stayed unmatched. CDR3 length equals 14 residues. Per germline, CDR1 SGHAT and CDR2 FQNNGV. The CDR3 is CASSRDRVNTEAFF. The CDR3 DNA follows: TGTGCCAGCAGCAGGGACAGGGTGAACACTGAAGCTTTCTTT.

The V and J genes are TRBV12-3 or TRBV12-4 and TRBJ1-1; D ambiguous. This CDR3 has 13 residues. Deletions cut 2 bases from V and 6 bases from J, with 10 bases between. The CDR3 DNA is TGTGCCAGCAGTTTAAGGGAGACCTCTGAAGCTTTCTTT. Translating gives CASSLRETSEAFF.

This clone came up once. The rearrangement links TRBV5-1 to TRBJ2-2, with D possibly matching TRBD1 (5 bases). Trimming removed 4 bases from V and 6 bases from J, with 13 bases in between. This CDR3 contains 14 residues. Germline V gene lookup returns CDR1 SGHRS and CDR2 YFSETQ. The CDR3 DNA follows: TGCGCCAGCAGCCCACTGTGGGGCTCCGGGGAGCTGTTTTTT. This encodes CASSPLWGSGELFF.

This sequence joins TRBV9 and TRBJ2-1; D is unclear. Per germline, CDR1 SGDLS and CDR2 YYNGEE. V lost 7 bases and J lost 6, with 5 bases in between. The CDR3 covers 10 residues. Here the CDR3 reads CASGINEQFF. CDR3 sequence (DNA): TGTGCCAGCGGCATCAATGAGCAGTTCTTC. Supplemented by reference TRBV9 and TRBJ2-1, the full variable domain reads DSGVTQTPKHLITATGQRVTLRCSPRSGDLSVYWYQQSLDQGLQFLIQYYNGEERAKGNILERFSAQQFPDLHSELNLSSLELGDSALYFCASGINEQFFGPGTRLTVL.

The chain recombines TRBV12-3 or TRBV12-4 with TRBJ2-3; D unclear. Trimming shortened V by 3 bases and J by 3 bases, and 4 bases separated the two germline ends. The CDR3 is 12 residues long. CDR3: CASSFLTDTQYF. In nucleotides, the CDR3 is TGTGCCAGCAGTTTTTTGACAGATACGCAGTATTTT.

V is TRBV5-4 and J is TRBJ1-2; D gene unclear. Trimming stripped 0 bases from V and 3 bases from J, with 9 bases between. The V gene's germline CDR1 is SGHNT and CDR2 YYREEE (reference sequence). There are 14 residues in the CDR3. Here the CDR3 DNA reads TGTGCCAGCAGCTTGGATAGTGGTGACTATGGCTACACCTTC. Its protein product is CASSLDSGDYGYTF. Based on the CDR3 plus reference TRBV5-4 and TRBJ1-2, the full variable domain is ETGVTQSPTHLIKTRGQQVTLRCSSQSGHNTVSWYQQALGQGPQFIFQYYREEENGRGNFPPRFSGLQFPNYSSELNVNALELDDSALYLCASSLDSGDYGYTFGSGTRLTVV.

V and J are TRBV28 and TRBJ2-7; 10 nucleotides align to TRBD1. The CDR3 is 14 amino acids. Germline V lookup: CDR1 MDHEN, CDR2 SYDVKM. Trimming removed 6 bases from V and 6 bases from J; junction bases left unmatched: 8. DNA for the CDR3: TGTGCCAGCAGGACAGGGGGCACGTCGGGCGAGCAGTACTTC. It specifies CASRTGGTSGEQYF.

The V and J genes are TRBV27 and TRBJ2-7; no reliable D call. The CDR3 is made up of 14 amino acids. Germline CDR1 MNHEY, CDR2 SMNVEV (reference sequence). V was trimmed by 5 bases and J by 0 bases, leaving 11 bases between them. CDR3 nucleotides: TGTGCCAGCAGTCACAACCCCACCTCCTACGAGCAGTACTTC. Its translation is CASSHNPTSYEQYF.

This clone came up a few times. The chain has TRBV30 and TRBJ2-3; possible D gene TRBD2, 5 bases. CDR3 size: 14 residues. Germline loops: CDR1 GTSNPN, CDR2 SVGIG (reference sequence). Trimming stripped 4 bases from V and 3 bases from J, with 14 bases between. The CDR3 bases are TGTGCCTGGAATGCGGGTTTAGGGACAGATACGCAGTATTTT. Protein sequence: CAWNAGLGTDTQYF.

This clone was detected once. This sequence joins TRBV3-1 (or the pseudogene TRBV3-2) and TRBJ1-6; possible D gene TRBD1, 5 bases. Germline CDR1 LGHDT, CDR2 YNNKEL (reference sequence). This CDR3 is 14 amino acids long. Trimming cost V 4 bases and J 10 bases, with 14 bases left between them. CDR3 amino acids: CASSPTGVGSPLHF. Here the CDR3 DNA reads TGTGCCAGCAGCCCTACGGGGGTAGGATCACCCCTCCACTTT.

The J gene is TRBJ1-1, the V gene TRBV14; D is unclear. The CDR3 length is 15 residues. From germline, CDR1 is SGHDN and CDR2 FVKESK. Trimming left V 0 bases short and J 11 bases short, with 19 bases between. The CDR3 region is CASSQDFGSPVVAFF. In DNA form, the CDR3 reads TGTGCCAGCAGCCAAGATTTCGGATCCCCGGTTGTGGCTTTCTTT.

This rearrangement joins TRBV3-1 (or the pseudogene TRBV3-2) to TRBJ2-7; 8 bases agree with TRBD1. CDR1 is LGHDT and CDR2 is YNNKEL in the germline V gene (reference sequence). CDR3 length: 19 amino acids. The J segment lost 2 bases and the V segment lost 2 bases, leaving 17 bases of the junction unmatched. The CDR3 is CASSQLTGGRTTAPYEQYV. As DNA, the CDR3 is TGTGCCAGCAGCCAACTAACAGGGGGACGTACCACCGCGCCCTACGAGCAGTACGTC.

V is TRBV12-3 or TRBV12-4 and J is TRBJ1-2, with 7 bases identical to TRBD1. The length of the CDR3 is 12 residues. The V and J ends lost 7 bases and 4 bases, in that order; junction bases with no gene match: 3. The CDR3 sequence is CASTQGVYGYTF. CDR3 DNA: TGTGCCAGCACCCAGGGGGTCTATGGCTACACCTTC.

CDR3 bases: TGTGCCAGCAGTTTACGGGTGGGCAATCAGCCCCAGCATTTT. Amino acids: CASSLRVGNQPQHF. The chain couples TRBV2 to TRBJ1-5, with D hard to call. V was cut by 5 bases and J by 2 bases, with 10 bases left in between. This CDR3 is 14 amino acids long. CDR1 is SNHLY, CDR2 FYNNEI, per germline.

This chain joins TRBV7-9 and TRBJ2-4; D ambiguous. V lost 2 bases, J lost 8 bases, and 4 bases lay in between. This CDR3 is built from 11 residues. Germline CDR1 SEHNR, CDR2 FQNEAQ (reference sequence). Here the CDR3 reads CASSLNDIQYF. As DNA, the CDR3 is TGTGCCAGCAGCTTAAACGACATTCAGTACTTC. The full variable domain, rest sourced from reference TRBV7-9 and TRBJ2-4, is DTGVSQNPRHKITKRGQNVTFRCDPISEHNRLYWYRQTLGQGPEFLTYFQNEAQLEKSRLLSDRFSAERPKGSFSTLEIQRTEQGDSAMYLCASSLNDIQYFGAGTRLSVL.

This chain links TRBV4-1 with TRBJ1-1; tentatively, D is TRBD1 (6 bases). Germline V lookup: CDR1 MGHRA, CDR2 YSYEKL. V lost 5 bases and J lost 5, with 21 bases in between. CDR3 length equals 16 residues. Here the CDR3 reads CASSIGVGGAQTEAFF. CDR3 DNA: TGCGCCAGCAGCATCGGGGTGGGGGGCGCGCAAACTGAAGCTTTCTTT.

The V call is TRBV12-3 or TRBV12-4, the J call TRBJ1-1, with D perhaps matching TRBD1 (5 bases). Trimming shortened V by 5 bases and J by 0 bases, and 7 bases separated the two germline ends. The CDR3 extends over 13 amino acids. CDR3 in amino acids: CASSGAMNTEAFF. CDR3 in DNA: TGTGCCAGCAGTGGGGCTATGAACACTGAAGCTTTCTTT.

This chain connects TRBV5-1 to TRBJ2-5, with 12 bases that match TRBD2. Trimming at V came to 3 bases and at J to 0 bases, leaving 6 bases not matched to a gene. The CDR3 consists of 17 residues. Germline V lookup: CDR1 SGHRS, CDR2 YFSETQ. CDR3 nucleotides: TGCGCCAGCAGCTCCCAACCTAGCGGGGGGGACCAAGAGACCCAGTACTTC. Protein: CASSSQPSGGDQETQYF.

This clone showed up just a few times. The J gene is TRBJ1-2, the V gene TRBV6-5, with a tentative D call TRBD1 (6 bases). Deletions cut 0 bases from V and 8 bases from J, with 16 bases between. The germline CDR1 and CDR2 sequences are MNHEY and SVGAGI. This CDR3 region has 15 residues. DNA for the CDR3: TGTGCCAGCAGTTACTCGATGAGGGGGATAGGAGGCTACACCTTC. It encodes CASSYSMRGIGGYTF.

This chain joins TRBV7-2 and TRBJ1-1, with a weak D call TRBD1 (5 bases). CDR1 and CDR2 (germline): SGHTA, FQGNSA. With 7 bases removed from V and 6 bases from J, the gap between germline ends came to 21 bases. The CDR3 loop spans 15 amino acids. The CDR3 region has the DNA TGTGCCAGCAACACCTCCCCGGGGCGATTCTCTGAAGCTTTCTTT. Protein: CASNTSPGRFSEAFF. Supplemented by reference TRBV7-2 and TRBJ1-1, the full variable domain reads GAGVSQSPSNKVTEKGKDVELRCDPISGHTALYWYRQSLGQGLEFLIYFQGNSAPDKSGLPSDRFSAERTGGSVSTLTIQRTQQEDSAVYLCASNTSPGRFSEAFFGQGTRLTVV.

The chain links TRBV5-6 to TRBJ1-4, with D tentatively TRBD1 (6 bases). This CDR3 has 15 amino acids. CDR1 is SGHDT and CDR2 is YYEEEE in the germline V gene. V was clipped by 4 bases and J by 7 bases, with 17 bases between them. DNA of the CDR3: TGTGCCAGCAGCACCCAGGGGTATGGTTTTGAAAAACTGTTTTTT. Translating it yields CASSTQGYGFEKLFF.

The chain has TRBV7-2 and TRBJ1-2; 7 nucleotides line up with TRBD1. Germline CDR1 SGHTA, CDR2 FQGNSA. The junction had 9 bases not matched to a gene; V was cut back by 4 bases and J by 4 bases. The CDR3 totals 15 residues. Here the CDR3 reads CASSSRQGFGYGYTF. Written as DNA, the CDR3 is TGTGCCAGCAGCTCCCGACAGGGTTTCGGCTATGGCTACACCTTC.

This clone has a single count. CDR3 residues: CASSLSGMMNTEAFF. The CDR3 DNA sequence: TGTGCCAGCAGCTTGTCCGGGATGATGAACACTGAAGCTTTCTTT. The chain combines TRBV5-6 with TRBJ1-1; no definite D call. Trimming left V 1 base short and J 0 bases short, with 10 bases between. Germline-derived CDR1 and CDR2 are SGHDT and YYEEEE. The CDR3 loop spans 15 amino acids.

This chain uses TRBV6-2 or TRBV6-3 with TRBJ2-7; D may be TRBD2 (5 bases). The CDR3 is made up of 13 amino acids. V lost 5 bases, J lost 2 bases, and 10 bases lay in between. Germline CDR1 MNHEY, CDR2 SVGEGT. CDR3 loop: CASSRTGTYEQYV. The CDR3, as DNA: TGTGCCAGCAGTCGGACGGGAACCTACGAGCAGTACGTC.